The sample holds a few counts of the clone carrying this TCR beta chain. Its target is not known. Indicated treatment: oral pan-JAK inhibitor, 5-10 mg twice daily. Following RNA extraction, reverse transcription yielded cDNA that acted as the sequencing template. Only in-frame clones appear in the TCRdb table, and some are missing; sequencing was by immunoSEQ multiplex PCR. The sample lists some 180,000 clones; 51% were seen once. These data originate in a study of CD8+ T cells in alopecia areata. Study background: Among treated patients, oral tofacitinib was administered at 5 to 10 mg twice daily. Tofacitinib therapy lasting 6 to 18 months was followed by 6 months off drug. Findings and caveats of the study: Lesional tissue from the scalp (especially in alopecia totalis/universalis) showed higher clonality than normal scalp. Scalp clonality and expanded CD8+ clones among the top 100 fell significantly with tofacitinib.

Germline loops: CDR1 SGHTA, CDR2 FQGTGA. The CDR3 consists of 13 residues. V was clipped by 5 bases and J by 4 bases, with 11 bases between them. V and J are TRBV7-3 and TRBJ2-5, with D possibly TRBD1 on 6 matching bases. The receptor comes from a human donor with alopecia areata. The specimen was CD8+ T cells sorted from blood, collected around week 52, from a patient treated with tofacitinib. CDR3 protein: CASSRVGGETQYF. DNA for the CDR3: TGTGCCAGCAGCCGTGTAGGGGGAGAGACCCAGTACTTC.